This T cell receptor beta chain comes out of a study of somatic mutations in cytotoxic T cells in rheumatoid arthritis. Positive magnetic bead selection separated CD4+ and CD8+ cells, and flow cytometry confirmed purity. Germline V gives CDR1 SEHNR, CDR2 FQNEAQ (reference sequence). The V end was cut by 1 base, the J end by 4 bases, with 8 bases between. The CDR3 sequence is 14 residues long. Clones were sequenced by immunoSEQ multiplex PCR, and TCRdb holds only the in-frame ones, with some missing. The sample yields under 20,000 clones, 60% to 85% seen once. In its sample, this clone was seen a few times.

This receptor was taken from an adult with rheumatoid arthritis. V is TRBV7-9 and J is TRBJ2-1; perhaps TRBD1 as D (5 bases). Sequenced material: CD8+ T cells sorted from blood. The CDR3: CASSLGTHYNEQFF. CDR3 nucleotides: TGTGCCAGCAGCTTAGGGACACATTACAATGAGCAGTTCTTC.